This TCR beta chain was identified in a study of cytomegalovirus exposure and HLA in healthy donors. Notes on the study in general: The study flagged approximately 180 TCR beta chains as cytomegalovirus-associated. Subsequent analysis found a tendency for first-cohort TCR clusters to co-occur within the 110 or so validation repertoires. Confirmation was obtained in vitro that a few CMV-associated chains are specific for CMV antigens.

With regard to this clone: What it binds is not known.

These donors were members of the 120-subject validation cohort, a group separate from the roughly 670-subject first cohort. CDR1 and CDR2 (germline): MGHRA, YSYEKL. The CDR3 extends over 16 amino acids. The trim removed 5 bases at V and 6 bases at J, leaving 14 bases unmatched. Repertoires were generated with immunoSEQ multiplex PCR, while TCRdb's copy carries only in-frame clones and drops some. The table has approximately 220,000 clones, approximately 87% seen once; the top ten hold about 3%. The sequence was collected from a man between 18 and 29 years old in good health and CMV-seronegative. Sequencing was performed on PBMCs. The chain uses TRBV4-1 and TRBJ2-7, with TRBD1 matching over 9 bases. CDR3 sequence: CASSTRTGAHSGEQYF. The CDR3 DNA is TGCGCCAGCAGCACGCGGACAGGGGCACACTCCGGCGAGCAGTACTTC.